These T cell receptor beta chains were read from a single sample in a study of CD8+ T cells in alopecia areata. Only in-frame clones appear in the TCRdb table, and some are missing; sequencing was by immunoSEQ multiplex PCR. The profile covers some 180,000 clones, with about 47% appearing a single time and about 9.5% taken by the ten largest. Sample: CD8+ T cells sorted from blood, taken at week 52, from a patient treated with tofacitinib. The source is a human donor with alopecia areata. Both conserved end residues are part of each CDR3. Fields, in order: D gene, clone size, V gene, J gene, CDR3 DNA, CDR3 protein. A D gene is named only where the DNA matches it firmly. The size field is filled for only some rows; it gives once, few, many or a size class.

>NA|NA|TRBV7-9|TRBJ1-2
TGTGCCAGCAGCTTCGGAGACAGCCCTTATGGCTACACCTTC
CASSFGDSPYGYTF
>TRBD1|NA|TRBV27|TRBJ1-1
TGTGCCAGCAGCCTCCAACAGGGGGGGACTGAAGCTTTCTTT
CASSLQQGGTEAFF
>TRBD1|NA|TRBV7-6|TRBJ1-3
TGTGCCAGCAGCTCAGGACAGGGGACAGGAAACACCATATATTTT
CASSSGQGTGNTIYF
>NA|few|TRBV7-9|TRBJ2-7
TGTGCCAGCAGCCCCAACTACGAGCAGTACTTC
CASSPNYEQYF
>NA|NA|TRBV25-1|TRBJ1-1
TGTGCCAGCCGTGTGGAGGGCACTGAAGCTTTCTTT
CASRVEGTEAFF
>NA|few|TRBV27|TRBJ2-5
TGTGCCAGTAGTCGCCTTCAAGGGGTGGAGACCCAGTACTTC
CASSRLQGVETQYF
>NA|few|TRBV7-3|TRBJ2-1
TGTGCCAGCAGCCCATCACCAGGGTGGCACGCTGAGCAGTTCTTC
CASSPSPGWHAEQFF
>TRBD1|NA|TRBV30|TRBJ1-1
TGTGCCTGGAGTTCAGGGGGTTTGAACACTGAAGCTTTCTTT
CAWSSGGLNTEAFF
>NA|NA|TRBV7-9|TRBJ1-5
TGTGCCAGCAGCCCTCCCGGGACGGATTATCAGCCCCAGCATTTT
CASSPPGTDYQPQHF
>NA|few|TRBV25-1|TRBJ1-1
TGTGCCAGCAGTGAATCTTCAGGGGCGAACACTGAAGCTTTCTTT
CASSESSGANTEAFF
>NA|NA|TRBV7-2|TRBJ1-1
TGTGCCAGCAGCTTAGTCGGGAACACTGAAGCTTTCTTT
CASSLVGNTEAFF
>NA|NA|TRBV5-1|TRBJ2-5
TGCGCCAGCAAGGAGGGGGAAGAGACCCAGTACTTC
CASKEGEETQYF
>NA|NA|TRBV7-9|TRBJ2-5
TGTGCCAGCAGCTTAGGGGACGTCCAGCAAGAGACCCAGTACTTC
CASSLGDVQQETQYF
>NA|NA|TRBV5-1|TRBJ2-3
TGCGCCAGCAGCTTGGGGGGAGCAGATACGCAGTATTTT
CASSLGGADTQYF
>TRBD1|few|TRBV27|TRBJ1-5
TGTGCCAGCAGCCCCGACAGGGATCAGCCCCAGCATTTT
CASSPDRDQPQHF
>NA|NA|TRBV5-6|TRBJ2-1
TGTGCCAGCAGCGGGAAGTACAGAGAGCAGTTCTTC
CASSGKYREQFF
>NA|NA|TRBV5-6|TRBJ2-7
TGTGCCAGCAGCTTGGGTGGCGGAAACTACGAGCAGTACTTC
CASSLGGGNYEQYF
>NA|NA|TRBV5-1|TRBJ2-7
TGCGCCAGCAGCTTGGCCCCTCGGGGAGAGCAGTACTTC
CASSLAPRGEQYF
>TRBD1|NA|TRBV27|TRBJ1-2
TGTGCCAGCAGTTGGGGGACAGGGTATGGCTACACCTTC
CASSWGTGYGYTF
>NA|NA|TRBV7-9|TRBJ2-5
TGTGCCAGCATGCTGGGGGGCGACCAAGAGACCCAGTACTTC
CASMLGGDQETQYF
>NA|few|TRBV7-9|TRBJ1-4
TGTGCCAGCAGCTTATCGGCAGGGGAGAATGAAAAACTGTTTTTT
CASSLSAGENEKLFF
>NA|NA|TRBV29-1|TRBJ2-2
TGCAGCGTCGCCAGGGCTCCCGGGGAGCTGTTTTTT
CSVARAPGELFF
>NA|NA|TRBV27|TRBJ2-7
TGTGCCAGCACCTCCTTACGAGTACTGGGGGAGCAGTACTTC
CASTSLRVLGEQYF
>TRBD2|NA|TRBV4-2|TRBJ2-7
TGTGCCAGCAGCTCCGGACTAGCGGGGGACGAGCAGTACTTC
CASSSGLAGDEQYF
>NA|once|TRBV5-5|TRBJ2-5
TGTGCCAGCAGCTTGGTCGGGGGAGAGACCCAGTACTTC
CASSLVGGETQYF
>NA|NA|TRBV7-8|TRBJ2-7
TGTGCCATCGGCCCCCGCTACGAGCAGTACTTC
CAIGPRYEQYF
>TRBD1|NA|TRBV23-1|TRBJ1-5
TGCGCCAGCAGTCAATCACCCCTGGACAGGGGATATAATCAGCCCCAGCATTTT
CASSQSPLDRGYNQPQHF
>TRBD2|NA|TRBV7-3|TRBJ2-1
TGTGCCAGCAGCCCCGAGGGGCTAGCGGGGGTCAATGAGCAGTTCTTC
CASSPEGLAGVNEQFF
>NA|NA|TRBV5-1|TRBJ2-7
TGCGCCAGCAGCCCCGGTTGGGGTCTCGAGCAGTACTTC
CASSPGWGLEQYF
>NA|NA|TRBV5-1|TRBJ1-2
TGCGCCAGCAGCTTGCAACCGGGACGGGAAAACTATGGCTACACCTTC
CASSLQPGRENYGYTF
>TRBD2|NA|TRBV19|TRBJ2-7
TGTGCCAGTTCCTTTCGAGCGGGGTCCTACGAGCAGTACTTC
CASSFRAGSYEQYF
>TRBD1|NA|TRBV2|TRBJ2-7
TGTGCCAGCGGCTGGACAGGCCCCTCCTACGAGCAGTACTTC
CASGWTGPSYEQYF
>TRBD1|NA|TRBV7-9|TRBJ2-7
TGTGCCAGCAGCTCGAGACCGGGACAGAGGTCCTACGAGCAGTACTTC
CASSSRPGQRSYEQYF
>NA|NA|TRBV5-6|TRBJ1-2
TGTGCCAGCAGCCAGCAGGGTAATCCCTATGGCTACACCTTC
CASSQQGNPYGYTF
>NA|NA|TRBV4-2|TRBJ2-7
TGTGCCAGCAGCCAAGATCTTGGGGGGCTAGGGGGCGAGCAGTACTTC
CASSQDLGGLGGEQYF
>NA|NA|TRBV29-1|TRBJ1-1
TGCAGCGTTGATTCTGGAAACACTGAAGCTTTCTTT
CSVDSGNTEAFF